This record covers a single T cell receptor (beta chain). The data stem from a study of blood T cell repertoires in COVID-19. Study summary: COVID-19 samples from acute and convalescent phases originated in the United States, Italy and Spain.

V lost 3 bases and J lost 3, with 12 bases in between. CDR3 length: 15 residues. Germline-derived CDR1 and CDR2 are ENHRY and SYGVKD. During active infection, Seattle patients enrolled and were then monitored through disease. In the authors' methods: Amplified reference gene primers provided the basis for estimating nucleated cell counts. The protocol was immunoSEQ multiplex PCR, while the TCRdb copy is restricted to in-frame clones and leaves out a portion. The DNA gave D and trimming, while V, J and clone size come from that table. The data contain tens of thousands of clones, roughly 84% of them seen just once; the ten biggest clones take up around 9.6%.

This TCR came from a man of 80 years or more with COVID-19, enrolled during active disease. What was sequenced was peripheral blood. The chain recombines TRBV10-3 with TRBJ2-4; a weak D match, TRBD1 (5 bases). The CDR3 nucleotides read TGTGCCATCAGTGAAGTCCAGGGCAGCAAAAACATTCAGTACTTC. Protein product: CAISEVQGSKNIQYF.